This T cell receptor beta chain was identified in a study of T cell repertoires in cytomegalovirus infection. Study as a whole: Evidence of both CMV infection and a matching HLA type came from public TCR beta signatures.

Whole-study results and caveats: HLA-C-restricted TCR beta clonotypes specific for CMV led the ex vivo response.

TCRdb used MiXCR to reprocess the reads, holding one entry per CDR3 protein. The sample yields some 500,000 distinct CDR3 sequences, around two fifths seen once. There are 17 residues in the CDR3. Germline values: CDR1 MNHEY, CDR2 SVGEGT. J lost 2 bases, V lost 5 bases, and 11 bases had no gene match. Notes on this clonotype: No antigen is known for it.

The chain is built from TRBV6-2 or TRBV6-3 and TRBJ2-2; 7 bases map to TRBD2. The receptor comes from a human donor in good health (CMV status not recorded). Some clones in this sample may be carry-over from other donors' samples. This specimen consisted of cultured PBMCs, obtained from culture after CMV antigen stimulation. Here the CDR3 reads CASSTRVGLTNTGELFF. The DNA for the CDR3 is TGTGCCAGCAGTACTCGGGTGGGACTAACCAACACCGGGGAGCTGTTTTTT.